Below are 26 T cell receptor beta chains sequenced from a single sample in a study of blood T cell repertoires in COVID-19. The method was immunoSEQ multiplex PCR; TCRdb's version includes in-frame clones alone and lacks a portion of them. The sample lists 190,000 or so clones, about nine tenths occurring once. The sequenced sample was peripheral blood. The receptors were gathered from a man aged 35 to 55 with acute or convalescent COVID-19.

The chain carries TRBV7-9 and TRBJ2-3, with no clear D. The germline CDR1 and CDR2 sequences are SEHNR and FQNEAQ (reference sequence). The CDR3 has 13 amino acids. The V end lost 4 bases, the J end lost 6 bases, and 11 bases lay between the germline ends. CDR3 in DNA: TGTGCCAGCAGCTCCAAGCCCAGGGATACGCAGTATTTT. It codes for CASSSKPRDTQYF. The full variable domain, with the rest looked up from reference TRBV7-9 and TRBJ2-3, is DTGVSQNPRHKITKRGQNVTFRCDPISEHNRLYWYRQTLGQGPEFLTYFQNEAQLEKSRLLSDRFSAERPKGSFSTLEIQRTEQGDSAMYLCASSSKPRDTQYFGPGTRLTVL.

The CDR3 is CASSQSTGTGGAEQYF. The CDR3 DNA is TGCGCCAGCAGCCAATCGACCGGGACAGGGGGCGCCGAGCAGTACTTC. V is TRBV4-3 and J is TRBJ2-7, with TRBD1 matching over 12 bases. CDR1 is LGHNA, CDR2 YSLEER, per germline. Trimming removed 2 bases from V and 6 bases from J; junction bases left unmatched: 8. This CDR3 comprises 16 residues.

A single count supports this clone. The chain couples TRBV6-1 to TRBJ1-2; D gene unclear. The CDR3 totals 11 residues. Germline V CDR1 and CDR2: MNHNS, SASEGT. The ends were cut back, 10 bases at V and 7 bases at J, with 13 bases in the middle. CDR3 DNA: TGTGCCACGCGGGTTTACACTGGCTACACCTTC. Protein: CATRVYTGYTF.

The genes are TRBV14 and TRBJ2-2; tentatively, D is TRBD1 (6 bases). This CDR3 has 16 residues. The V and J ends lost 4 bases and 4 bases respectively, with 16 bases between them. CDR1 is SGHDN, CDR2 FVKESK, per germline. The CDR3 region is CASSPLRDNPTGELFF. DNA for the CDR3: TGTGCCAGCAGCCCACTTAGGGACAATCCCACCGGGGAGCTGTTTTTT.

DNA of the CDR3: TGTGCCAGCAGCCCGACAGGGGGCATTCAGCCCCAGCATTTT. Translated: CASSPTGGIQPQHF. The chain is built from TRBV6-1 and TRBJ1-5, with 10 bases matching TRBD1. Germline values: CDR1 MNHNS, CDR2 SASEGT. The trim removed 6 bases at V and 6 bases at J, leaving 5 bases unmatched. The CDR3 totals 14 residues.

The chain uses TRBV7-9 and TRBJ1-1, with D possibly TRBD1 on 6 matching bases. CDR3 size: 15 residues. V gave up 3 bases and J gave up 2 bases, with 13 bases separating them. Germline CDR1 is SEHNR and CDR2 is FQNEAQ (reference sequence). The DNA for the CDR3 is TGTGCCAGCAGCTTTTTCCAACAGGGTAACACTGAAGCTTTCTTT. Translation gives CASSFFQQGNTEAFF.

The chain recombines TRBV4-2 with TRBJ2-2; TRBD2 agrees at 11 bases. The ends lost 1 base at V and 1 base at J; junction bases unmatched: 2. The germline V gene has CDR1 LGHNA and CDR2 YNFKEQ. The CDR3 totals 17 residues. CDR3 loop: CASSQALAGGNTGELFF. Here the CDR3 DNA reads TGTGCCAGCAGCCAAGCCCTAGCGGGGGGGAACACCGGGGAGCTGTTTTTT.

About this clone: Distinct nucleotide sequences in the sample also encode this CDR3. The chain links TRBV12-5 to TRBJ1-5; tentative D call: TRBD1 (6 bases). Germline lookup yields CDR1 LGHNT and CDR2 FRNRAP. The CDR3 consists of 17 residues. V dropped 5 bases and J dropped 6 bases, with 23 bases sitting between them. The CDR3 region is CASGGGPWGGLGQPQHF. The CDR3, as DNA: TGTGCTAGTGGTGGGGGCCCGTGGGGGGGCCTTGGTCAGCCCCAGCATTTT. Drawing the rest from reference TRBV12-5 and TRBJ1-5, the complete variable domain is DARVTQTPRHKVTEMGQEVTMRCQPILGHNTVFWYRQTMMQGLELLAYFRNRAPLDDSGMPKDRFSAEMPDATLATLKIQPSEPRDSAVYFCASGGGPWGGLGQPQHFGDGTRLSIL.

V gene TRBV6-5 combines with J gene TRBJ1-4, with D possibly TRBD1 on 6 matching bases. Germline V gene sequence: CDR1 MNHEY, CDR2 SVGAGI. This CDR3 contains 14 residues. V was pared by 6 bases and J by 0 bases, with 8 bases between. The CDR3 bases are TGTGCCAGCAGAAGGACAGCAACTAATGAAAAACTGTTTTTT. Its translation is CASRRTATNEKLFF.

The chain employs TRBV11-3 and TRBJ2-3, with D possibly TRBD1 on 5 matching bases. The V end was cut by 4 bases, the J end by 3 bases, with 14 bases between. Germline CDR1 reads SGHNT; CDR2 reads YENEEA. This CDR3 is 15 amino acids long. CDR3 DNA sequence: TGTGCCAGCAGCTCTGGGATATCAGGGACAGATACGCAGTATTTT. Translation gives CASSSGISGTDTQYF.

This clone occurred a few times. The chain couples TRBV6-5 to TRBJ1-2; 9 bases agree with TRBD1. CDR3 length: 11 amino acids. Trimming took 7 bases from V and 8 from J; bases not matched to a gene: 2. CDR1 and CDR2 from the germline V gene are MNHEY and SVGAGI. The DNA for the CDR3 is TGTGCCAGCACGGGGACAGGGGGCTACACCTTC. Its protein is CASTGTGGYTF.

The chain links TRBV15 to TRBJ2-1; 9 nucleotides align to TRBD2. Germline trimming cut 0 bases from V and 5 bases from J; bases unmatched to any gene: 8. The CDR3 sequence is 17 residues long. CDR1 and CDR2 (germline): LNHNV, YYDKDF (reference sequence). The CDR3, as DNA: TGTGCCACCAGCAGAGATATCGGGCGGGGGGGTAACAATGAGCAGTTCTTC. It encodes CATSRDIGRGGNNEQFF.

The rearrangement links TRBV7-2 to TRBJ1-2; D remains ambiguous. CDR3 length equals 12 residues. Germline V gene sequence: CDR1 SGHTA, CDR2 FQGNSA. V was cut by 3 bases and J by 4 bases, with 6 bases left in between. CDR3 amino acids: CASSFPSYGYTF. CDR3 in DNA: TGTGCCAGCAGCTTCCCTTCCTATGGCTACACCTTC. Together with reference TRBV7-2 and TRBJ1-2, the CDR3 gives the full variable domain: GAGVSQSPSNKVTEKGKDVELRCDPISGHTALYWYRQSLGQGLEFLIYFQGNSAPDKSGLPSDRFSAERTGGSVSTLTIQRTQQEDSAVYLCASSFPSYGYTFGSGTRLTVV.

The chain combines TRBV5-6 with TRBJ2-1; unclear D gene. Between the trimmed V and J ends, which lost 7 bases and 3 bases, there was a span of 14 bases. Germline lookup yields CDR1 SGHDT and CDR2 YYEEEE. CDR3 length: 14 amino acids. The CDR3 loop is CASLWLSNYNEQFF. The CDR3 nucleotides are TGTGCCAGCTTATGGTTATCTAACTACAATGAGCAGTTCTTC.

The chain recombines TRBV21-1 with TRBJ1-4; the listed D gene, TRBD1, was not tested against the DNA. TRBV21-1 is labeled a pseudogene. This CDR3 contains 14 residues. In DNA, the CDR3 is TGTGCCAGCAGCAAGGAAATGGGGCGGGAAAAACTGTTTTTT. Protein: CASSKEMGREKLFF.

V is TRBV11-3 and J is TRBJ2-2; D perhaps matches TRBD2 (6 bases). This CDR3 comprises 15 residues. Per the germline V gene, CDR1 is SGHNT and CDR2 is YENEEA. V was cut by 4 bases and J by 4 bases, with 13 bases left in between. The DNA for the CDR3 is TGTGCCAGCAGCTCCGGGGGTTCGAGCACCGGGGAGCTGTTTTTT. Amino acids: CASSSGGSSTGELFF. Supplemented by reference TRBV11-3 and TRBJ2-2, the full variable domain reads EAGVVQSPRYKIIEKKQPVAFWCNPISGHNTLYWYLQNLGQGPELLIRYENEEAVDDSQLPKDRFSAERLKGVDSTLKIQPAELGDSAVYLCASSSGGSSTGELFFGEGSRLTVL.

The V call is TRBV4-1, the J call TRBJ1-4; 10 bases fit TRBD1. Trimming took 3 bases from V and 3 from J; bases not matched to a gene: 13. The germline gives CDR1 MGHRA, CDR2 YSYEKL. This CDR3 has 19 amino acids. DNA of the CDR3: TGCGCCAGCAGCCAGAAGCCCGGGACAGGGGATTTGGCTAATGAAAAACTGTTTTTT. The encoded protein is CASSQKPGTGDLANEKLFF.

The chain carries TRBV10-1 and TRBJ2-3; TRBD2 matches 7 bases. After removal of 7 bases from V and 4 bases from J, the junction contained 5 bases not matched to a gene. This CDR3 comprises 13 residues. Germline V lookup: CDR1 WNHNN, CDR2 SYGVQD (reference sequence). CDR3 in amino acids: CASNRLASDTQYF. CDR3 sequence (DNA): TGCGCCAGCAACCGACTAGCCTCAGATACGCAGTATTTT.

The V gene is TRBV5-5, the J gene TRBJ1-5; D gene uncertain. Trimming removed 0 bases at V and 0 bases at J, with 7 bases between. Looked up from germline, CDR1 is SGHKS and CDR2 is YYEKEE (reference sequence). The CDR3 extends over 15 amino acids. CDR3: CASSLDGPSNQPQHF. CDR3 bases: TGTGCCAGCAGCTTGGACGGTCCTAGCAATCAGCCCCAGCATTTT.

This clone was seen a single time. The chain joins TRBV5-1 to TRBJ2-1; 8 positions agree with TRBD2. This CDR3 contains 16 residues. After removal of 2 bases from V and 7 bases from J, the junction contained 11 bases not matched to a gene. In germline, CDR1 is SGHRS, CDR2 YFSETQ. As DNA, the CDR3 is TGCGCCAGCAGCTTTCAACCCAGCGGGGGATATAATGAGCAGTTCTTC. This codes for CASSFQPSGGYNEQFF.

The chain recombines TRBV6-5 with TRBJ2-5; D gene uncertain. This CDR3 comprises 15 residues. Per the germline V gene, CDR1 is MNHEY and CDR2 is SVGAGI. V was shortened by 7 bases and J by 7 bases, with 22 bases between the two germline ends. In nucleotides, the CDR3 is TGTGCCAGCATCGCCAGGAATTTACAACGTGGGACCCAGTACTTC. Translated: CASIARNLQRGTQYF.

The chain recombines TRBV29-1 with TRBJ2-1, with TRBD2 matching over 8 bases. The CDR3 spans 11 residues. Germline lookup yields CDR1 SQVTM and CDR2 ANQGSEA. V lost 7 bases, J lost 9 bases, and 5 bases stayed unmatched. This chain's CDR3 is CSALAGSEQFF. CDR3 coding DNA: TGCAGCGCATTAGCGGGGTCTGAGCAGTTCTTC.

In DNA, the CDR3 is TGTGCCAGCAGCTTAGTACAGAACACCGGGGAGCTGTTTTTT. Its protein product is CASSLVQNTGELFF. The genes are TRBV11-2 and TRBJ2-2; D gene unclear. V lost 1 base and J 1 base, leaving 4 bases between the germline ends. This CDR3 region has 14 residues. Germline CDR1 is SGHAT and CDR2 is FQNNGV. Full variable domain (missing parts from reference TRBV11-2 and TRBJ2-2): EAGVAQSPRYKIIEKRQSVAFWCNPISGHATLYWYQQILGQGPKLLIQFQNNGVVDDSQLPKDRFSAERLKGVDSTLKIQPAKLEDSAVYLCASSLVQNTGELFFGEGSRLTVL.

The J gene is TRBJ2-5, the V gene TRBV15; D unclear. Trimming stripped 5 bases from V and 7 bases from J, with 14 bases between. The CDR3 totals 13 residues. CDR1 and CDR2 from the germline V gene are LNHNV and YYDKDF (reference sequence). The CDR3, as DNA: TGTGCCACCAGCGAGCCCCCCACCGGGACCCAGTACTTC. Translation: CATSEPPTGTQYF.

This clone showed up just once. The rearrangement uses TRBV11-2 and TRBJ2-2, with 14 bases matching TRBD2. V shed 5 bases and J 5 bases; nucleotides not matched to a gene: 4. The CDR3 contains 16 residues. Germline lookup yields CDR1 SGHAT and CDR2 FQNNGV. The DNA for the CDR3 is TGTGCCAGCAGCCATGGACTAGCGGGGGGTACCGGGGAGCTGTTTTTT. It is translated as CASSHGLAGGTGELFF. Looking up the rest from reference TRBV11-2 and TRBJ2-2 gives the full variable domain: EAGVAQSPRYKIIEKRQSVAFWCNPISGHATLYWYQQILGQGPKLLIQFQNNGVVDDSQLPKDRFSAERLKGVDSTLKIQPAKLEDSAVYLCASSHGLAGGTGELFFGEGSRLTVL.

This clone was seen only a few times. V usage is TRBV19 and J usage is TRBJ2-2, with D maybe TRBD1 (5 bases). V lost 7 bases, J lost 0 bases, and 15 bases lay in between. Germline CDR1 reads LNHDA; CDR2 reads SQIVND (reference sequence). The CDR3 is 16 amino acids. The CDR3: CASIETDFSNTGELFF. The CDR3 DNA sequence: TGTGCCAGTATCGAGACAGACTTTTCGAACACCGGGGAGCTGTTTTTT.